Sequencing of this T cell receptor (beta chain) was carried out in a study of CD8 T cells in ankylosing spondylitis. Overall study findings and caveats: Disease-linked clones proved CD8+ and comparatively uncommon in peripheral blood. Made up of eight highly homologous variants, a TCR beta motif appeared characteristic of ankylosing spondylitis blood.

Each CDR3 protein gets one entry after TCRdb re-called the 5' RACE reads with MiXCR. Of over 450,000 distinct CDR3 sequences listed, about an eighth were seen once; the top ten hold approximately 6.3%. The CDR3 sequence is 11 residues long. The V end was cut by 10 bases, the J end by 6 bases, with 10 bases between. About this clonotype: The antigen remains undetermined.

Input material: blood, either unsorted or a sorted T cell fraction (not recorded which). This rearrangement joins TRBV12-3 or TRBV12-4 to TRBJ2-1; no definite D call. The TCR comes from a male donor with ankylosing spondylitis. The CDR3 spells CATQMVNEQFF. CDR3 coding DNA: TGTGCCACCCAGATGGTCAATGAGCAGTTCTTC.